This is a list of T cell receptor beta chains from one sample in a study of response to subunit inactivated influenza vaccine. Using its own MiXCR run on the RT-PCR reads, TCRdb lists one record per CDR3 protein. This sample yields fewer than 400,000 distinct CDR3 sequences, of which 20% to 25% are seen a single time; about a tenth belongs to the top ten. Sequencing was performed on PBMCs from blood, taken 21 months after vaccination. Receptors originate from a man in his fifties or sixties who received an inactivated influenza vaccine. Both conserved end residues are part of each CDR3. D genes are given only for firm matches. Some rows mark clone size as missing; the rest say once, few, many or name a class of expanded clone.

TRBJ1-2	many	TRBV20-1	-	TGCAGTGCTAGACCTAACACGAGAAGTGGTGGCTACACCTTC	CSARPNTRSGGYTF
TRBJ1-1	few	TRBV10-3	-	TGTGCCATCAGTGAGTCGGAACAGAATGAAGCTTTCTTT	CAISESEQNEAFF
TRBJ1-1	many	TRBV6-2/TRBV6-3	-	TGTGCCGCCCTCGGTTTGAACACTGAAGCTTTCTTT	CAALGLNTEAFF
TRBJ1-3	few	TRBV7-9	TRBD1	TGTGCCAGCAGCCCGCAAGGGGGCGTCTCTGGAAACACCATATATTTT	CASSPQGGVSGNTIYF
TRBJ2-2	many	TRBV27	TRBD1	TGTGCCAGCAGTCATCCGGCGACAGGGGCGAACACCGGGGAGCTGTTTTTT	CASSHPATGANTGELFF
TRBJ1-3	few	TRBV7-9	-	TGTGCCGCGGGGAGAAGGAGGGGAAACACCATATATTTT	CAAGRRRGNTIYF
TRBJ1-5	-	TRBV27	TRBD1	TGTGCCAGCAGTTTATGGTCAGGGGGCGGCAATCAGCCCCAGCATTTT	CASSLWSGGGNQPQHF
TRBJ2-1	-	TRBV4-2	-	TGTGCCAGCAGCCAATTGGGTTTCTCCTACAATGAGCAGTTCTTC	CASSQLGFSYNEQFF
TRBJ2-3	-	TRBV4-2	-	TGTGCCAGCAGACCCGGACGCGATAGCACAGATACGCAGTATTTT	CASRPGRDSTDTQYF
TRBJ1-2	-	TRBV5-1	-	TGCGCCAGCAGCCAGTGGACGGACAGCTCGGGGGACTATGGCTACACCTTC	CASSQWTDSSGDYGYTF
TRBJ2-7	few	TRBV4-2	TRBD2	TGTGCCAGCAGCCAAGAACTAGCGGGCTCCTACGAGCAGTACTTC	CASSQELAGSYEQYF
TRBJ2-2	few	TRBV24-1	-	TGTGCCACCAGTGATTTGACGGATGCGAACACCGGGGAGCTGTTTTTT	CATSDLTDANTGELFF
TRBJ1-1	-	TRBV5-1	-	TGCGCCAGCAGCTTGTCAGGGGTGGCGAACACTGAAGCTTTCTTT	CASSLSGVANTEAFF
TRBJ2-1	few	TRBV18	-	TGTGCCAGCTCACCGGGGATGGGTGAGCAGTTCTTC	CASSPGMGEQFF
TRBJ1-3	many	TRBV5-4	-	TGTGCCAGCAGCTTGGATAGGGGACACACCATATATTTT	CASSLDRGHTIYF
TRBJ2-1	-	TRBV6-2/TRBV6-3	-	TGTGCCAGCAGATCGCAGACCCAGGGGACCTACTACAATGAGCAGTTCTTC	CASRSQTQGTYYNEQFF
TRBJ1-2	few	TRBV11-2	-	TGTGCCAGCAGCTTAGATCGTACAGGATTGATTAACTATGGCTACACCTTC	CASSLDRTGLINYGYTF
TRBJ1-5	few	TRBV6-1	-	TGTGCCAGCAGGAAGAATTATAGCAATCAGCCCCAGCATTTT	CASRKNYSNQPQHF
TRBJ1-2	many	TRBV7-9	-	TGTGCCAGCAGCTTAGCGCTGGGGAGGGGTTCTGGCTACACCTTC	CASSLALGRGSGYTF
TRBJ1-2	many	TRBV18	-	TGTGCCAGCTCACTGTCATCAGACGGAAACTCTGCCTATGGCTACACCTTC	CASSLSSDGNSAYGYTF
TRBJ1-1	-	TRBV6-1	-	TGTGCCAGCAGTGCCGAACCCCCGAATTTGAACACTGAAGCTTTCTTT	CASSAEPPNLNTEAFF